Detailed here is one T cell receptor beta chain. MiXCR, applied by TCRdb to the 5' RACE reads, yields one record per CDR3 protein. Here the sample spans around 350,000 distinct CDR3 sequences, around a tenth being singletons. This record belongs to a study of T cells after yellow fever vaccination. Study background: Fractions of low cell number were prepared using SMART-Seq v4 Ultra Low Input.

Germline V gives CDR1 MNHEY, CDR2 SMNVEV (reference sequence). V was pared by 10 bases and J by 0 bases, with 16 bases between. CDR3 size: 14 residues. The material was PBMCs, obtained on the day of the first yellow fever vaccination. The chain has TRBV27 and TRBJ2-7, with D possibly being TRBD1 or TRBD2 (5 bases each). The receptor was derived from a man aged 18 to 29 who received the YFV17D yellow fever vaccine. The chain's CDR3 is CATRDRPSSYEQYV. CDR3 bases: TGTGCCACCCGGGACCGACCCAGCTCCTACGAGCAGTACGTC.